The 21 T cell receptor beta chains given below trace back to one sample, sequenced in a study of spatial heterogeneity in lung cancer. Each CDR3 protein is one row after TCRdb ran MiXCR on the 5' RACE reads. The sample has about 38,000 distinct CDR3 sequences, 7.5% seen once. The time point denotes: sample taken at primary tumor resection. The input material, whole RNA from tumor, nontumor lung or frozen PBMC, was sequenced unsorted. The input for sequencing was PBMCs, taken at surgery. The receptors come from a male donor with early-stage non-small cell lung cancer.

This clonotype was seen at least ten times. V and J are TRBV24-1 and TRBJ2-1; 10 positions match TRBD1. Germline V CDR1 and CDR2: KGHDR, SFDVKD. Losses at the gene ends were 6 bases for V and 8 bases for J; bases not matched to a gene: 12. This CDR3 comprises 16 residues. The CDR3 bases are TGTGCCACCAGTTCTGCCTACCGGGACAGGGGACATGAGCAGTTCTTC. Protein: CATSSAYRDRGHEQFF.

This clonotype occurred a few times. The chain has TRBV20-1 and TRBJ2-1, with 11 positions matching TRBD2. V trimming: 5 bases; J trimming: 6 bases; junction bases outside the gene matches: 6. This CDR3 has 14 amino acids. Germline CDR1 is DFQATT and CDR2 is SNEGSKA (reference sequence). CDR3 sequence (DNA): TGCAGTGCTGGAACTAGCGGGGGCTTCAATGAGCAGTTCTTC. Its protein is CSAGTSGGFNEQFF.

The J gene is TRBJ2-5, the V gene TRBV3-1, with TRBD2 identical over 8 bases. CDR3 length: 15 residues. Germline CDR1 LGHDT, CDR2 YNNKEL (reference sequence). The ends lost 1 base at V and 2 bases at J; junction bases unmatched: 3. The CDR3 loop reads CASSQVSGTQETQYF. CDR3 nucleotides: TGTGCCAGCAGCCAAGTTAGCGGGACACAAGAGACCCAGTACTTC.

There are many counts of this clonotype. This sequence joins TRBV27 and TRBJ1-1, with no clear D. V was pared by 6 bases and J by 4 bases, with 9 bases between. The V gene's germline CDR1 is MNHEY and CDR2 SMNVEV (reference sequence). The CDR3 runs to 12 residues. The CDR3, as DNA: TGTGCCAGCAGCCACCTCGGCACTGAAGCTTTCTTT. Translation: CASSHLGTEAFF.

This clonotype appeared many times. The rearrangement uses TRBV6-2 or TRBV6-3 and TRBJ1-5, with D tentatively TRBD1 (6 bases). CDR3 length: 13 amino acids. CDR1 is MNHEY, CDR2 SVGEGT, per germline. V dropped 6 bases and J dropped 5 bases, with 11 bases sitting between them. CDR3 sequence reads: CASSDRSHQPQHF. The CDR3 DNA reads TGTGCCAGCAGCGACAGGAGCCATCAGCCCCAGCATTTT.

V usage is TRBV5-1 and J usage is TRBJ2-2; a weak D match, TRBD1 (6 bases). CDR1 is SGHRS and CDR2 is YFSETQ in the germline V gene. The CDR3 loop spans 16 amino acids. V lost 6 bases, J lost 4 bases, and 19 bases lay in between. In DNA, the CDR3 is TGCGCCAGCACCCACTCCCGTACAGGGATCACCGGGGAGCTGTTTTTT. Translated, it gives CASTHSRTGITGELFF.

This clonotype showed up many times. J is TRBJ2-7 and V is TRBV5-5; possible D gene TRBD1, 5 bases. This CDR3 comprises 15 residues. The V and J ends lost 2 bases and 1 base respectively, with 13 bases between them. Per the germline V gene, CDR1 is SGHKS and CDR2 is YYEKEE (reference sequence). The CDR3 DNA reads TGTGCCAGCAGCTTTTCTCATTCAGGGTCCTACGAGCAGTACTTC. Protein product: CASSFSHSGSYEQYF.

This clonotype was found many times. This sequence joins TRBV4-3 and TRBJ2-3, with TRBD2 identical over 10 bases. Germline V gene lookup returns CDR1 LGHNA and CDR2 YSLEER. With 0 bases clipped from V and 5 bases from J, the junction kept 5 bases outside the gene matches. CDR3 size: 16 residues. The CDR3 coding sequence is TGCGCCAGCAGCCAAGAAGCTAGCGGGGGCTTAGATACGCAGTATTTT. Its protein product is CASSQEASGGLDTQYF.

The rearrangement joins TRBV12-3 or TRBV12-4 to TRBJ2-3; 7 bases align to TRBD2. The junction had 3 bases not matched to a gene; V was cut back by 3 bases and J by 6 bases. CDR3 length: 13 residues. The DNA for the CDR3 is TGTGCCAGCAGTTTTGGGAGGGAGGATACGCAGTATTTT. Its protein product is CASSFGREDTQYF.

This clonotype was counted ten times or more. V gene TRBV10-2 combines with J gene TRBJ2-2; the D is unclear. Germline V CDR1 and CDR2: WSHSY, SAAADI. V gave up 0 bases and J gave up 4 bases, with 6 bases separating them. The CDR3 sequence is 14 residues long. The CDR3 is CASSESHFTGELFF. The DNA for the CDR3 is TGCGCCAGCAGTGAGTCCCACTTCACCGGGGAGCTGTTTTTT.

This clonotype has ten or more counts. The V and J genes are TRBV19 and TRBJ2-2, with 9 bases fitting TRBD2. The CDR3 length is 15 residues. V shed 6 bases and J 3 bases; nucleotides not matched to a gene: 5. Per germline, CDR1 LNHDA and CDR2 SQIVND (reference sequence). CDR3 region: CASSIAGGHTGELFF. The CDR3 bases are TGTGCCAGTAGCATCGCGGGGGGGCACACCGGGGAGCTGTTTTTT.

The chain employs TRBV7-2 and TRBJ2-7; D is perhaps TRBD1 (5 bases). The CDR3 contains 14 residues. Trimming pared 1 base from V and 1 base from J, leaving 8 bases between. Per germline, CDR1 SGHTA and CDR2 FQGNSA. CDR3 sequence (DNA): TGTGCCAGCAGCTTAGATCGACAGTCCTACGAGCAGTACTTC. Residues: CASSLDRQSYEQYF.

This clonotype was recorded at least ten times. The chain joins TRBV6-2 or TRBV6-3 to TRBJ2-3; 13 bases are a match to TRBD2. The germline CDR1 and CDR2 sequences are MNHEY and SVGEGT. This CDR3 spans 17 amino acids. J gave up 6 bases and V 2 bases, and 8 bases lay outside the gene matches. As DNA, the CDR3 is TGTGCCAGCAGTTACCAGACTAGCGGGAGGTCGGTGGATACGCAGTATTTT. Translating gives CASSYQTSGRSVDTQYF.

The table lists this clonotype with many counts. The rearrangement links TRBV14 to TRBJ2-7; 9 nucleotides agree with TRBD2. The CDR3 spans 15 residues. With 6 bases clipped from V and 2 bases from J, the junction kept 8 bases outside the gene matches. The germline V gene has CDR1 SGHDN and CDR2 FVKESK. CDR3 DNA sequence: TGTGCCAGCAGACTTAGCGGGGGCCCTACCTACGAGCAGTACTTC. Encoded protein: CASRLSGGPTYEQYF. Full variable domain (remainder filled in from reference TRBV14 and TRBJ2-7): EAGVTQFPSHSVIEKGQTVTLRCDPISGHDNLYWYRRVMGKEIKFLLHFVKESKQDESGMPNNRFLAERTGGTYSTLKVQPAELEDSGVYFCASRLSGGPTYEQYFGPGTRLTVT.

The table lists this clonotype with many counts. This chain connects TRBV7-2 to TRBJ2-3; D is possibly TRBD2 (6 bases). Trimming took off 5 bases at V and 2 bases at J, with 11 bases between the two ends. Germline CDR1 reads SGHTA; CDR2 reads FQGNSA. CDR3 size: 14 residues. CDR3 nucleotide sequence: TGTGCCAGCAGCGCGGGACCTTCCACAGATACGCAGTATTTT. Translated: CASSAGPSTDTQYF.

This clonotype was recorded at least ten times. The chain is built from TRBV24-1 and TRBJ1-5, with 7 positions matching TRBD1. The CDR3 consists of 16 residues. Unmatched junction bases numbered 5, after V lost 4 bases and J lost 0 bases. Looked up from germline, CDR1 is KGHDR and CDR2 is SFDVKD. In DNA form, the CDR3 reads TGTGCCACCAGTGACCGAGGACAGGATAGCAATCAGCCCCAGCATTTT. This encodes CATSDRGQDSNQPQHF.

The gene calls are TRBV11-2 and TRBJ1-2; D remains unclear. Trimming stripped 2 bases from V and 8 bases from J, with 21 bases between. CDR3 length: 16 amino acids. Looked up from germline, CDR1 is SGHAT and CDR2 is FQNNGV. The CDR3 DNA follows: TGTGCCAGCAGCTTAAAGTTAAGGGCGAGGGAGGGCGGCTACACCTTC. Translated, it gives CASSLKLRAREGGYTF.

A note on this clonotype: A read error may be the cause here, since a much bigger clone is one base away. The CDR3 reads CASSQVRTGYEQYF. The CDR3 DNA sequence: TGCGCCAGCAGCCAAGTCAGGACAGGCTACGAGCAGTACTTC. The rearrangement uses TRBV4-3 and TRBJ2-7, with 7 positions matching TRBD1. CDR3 size: 14 residues. Germline CDR1 LGHNA, CDR2 YSLEER. V lost 1 base and J lost 3; bases outside the gene matches: 3.

This clonotype showed up just a few times. The chain uses TRBV7-3 and TRBJ2-1; TRBD2 matches 11 bases. V dropped 4 bases and J dropped 0; count of bases not matched to a gene: 5. CDR3 length: 17 residues. The germline V gene encodes CDR1 SGHTA and CDR2 FQGTGA. In DNA, the CDR3 is TGTGCCAGCAGCTCAGCCGGGACTAGCGGCTCCTACAATGAGCAGTTCTTC. This codes for CASSSAGTSGSYNEQFF.

The table lists this clonotype with many counts. Written as DNA, the CDR3 is TGTGCCAGCAGCCCACAGCAGTACGAGCAGTACGTC. Its translation is CASSPQQYEQYV. The chain joins TRBV6-1 to TRBJ2-7; D call uncertain. Trimming left V 6 bases short and J 4 bases short, with 10 bases between. Germline V gene lookup returns CDR1 MNHNS and CDR2 SASEGT. This CDR3 has 12 amino acids.

This clonotype was detected ten times or more. The genes are TRBV9 and TRBJ2-3; D is perhaps TRBD2 (5 bases). CDR3 length: 16 residues. Germline values: CDR1 SGDLS, CDR2 YYNGEE. With 0 bases removed from V and 4 bases from J, the gap between germline ends came to 15 bases. DNA of the CDR3: TGTGCCAGCAGCGTAGCAGGAGGAATTTCCTCAGATACGCAGTATTTT. Translating gives CASSVAGGISSDTQYF.